Shown below are 6 T cell receptor beta chains from a single sample sequenced in a study of identical twins. TCRdb fed the 5' RACE reads into MiXCR, producing one record per CDR3 protein. The sample consists of just over 450,000 distinct CDR3 sequences, 14% of them appearing once. This sample was shared with a second study, whose subject was yellow fever vaccine responses in identical twins.

Sequencing input: CD4+ T cells sorted from blood. The receptors stem from a woman under 30 in good health.

This clonotype was seen a single time. The V gene is TRBV29-1, the J gene TRBJ2-7, with D possibly TRBD1 on 6 matching bases. CDR1 is SQVTM, CDR2 ANQGSEA, per germline. With 7 bases removed from V and 0 bases from J, the gap between germline ends came to 13 bases. The CDR3 covers 13 residues. This chain's CDR3 is CSAGTKSSYEQYF. CDR3 DNA: TGCAGCGCCGGGACAAAGAGCTCCTACGAGCAGTACTTC.

V gene TRBV6-5 combines with J gene TRBJ1-2; D may be TRBD1 (5 bases). Per the germline V gene, CDR1 is MNHEY and CDR2 is SVGAGI. The CDR3 has 15 residues. V lost 0 bases and J lost 5, with 13 bases in between. The CDR3 region is CASSYSQVVLYGYTF. CDR3 DNA: TGTGCCAGCAGTTACTCACAGGTCGTTCTTTATGGCTACACCTTC.

V and J are TRBV28 and TRBJ2-6; unclear D gene. Germline V CDR1 and CDR2: MDHEN, SYDVKM. The CDR3 contains 13 residues. Trimming took 3 bases from V and 5 from J, leaving 5 bases between them. Written as DNA, the CDR3 is TGTGCCAGCAGTTTTTCCTGGGCCAACGTCCTGACTTTC. Translation gives CASSFSWANVLTF. Combining the CDR3 with reference TRBV28 and TRBJ2-6 gives the whole variable domain DVKVTQSSRYLVKRTGEKVFLECVQDMDHENMFWYRQDPGLGLRLIYFSYDVKMKEKGDIPEGYSVSREKKERFSLILESASTNQTSMYLCASSFSWANVLTFGAGSRLTVL.

The chain employs TRBV30 and TRBJ1-2; no definite D call. CDR3 length: 13 residues. Germline V gene lookup returns CDR1 GTSNPN and CDR2 SVGIG (reference sequence). The V and J ends lost 4 bases and 7 bases respectively, with 16 bases between them. The CDR3 protein is CAWTPGQSGGYTF. The CDR3, as DNA: TGTGCCTGGACCCCTGGGCAGTCAGGTGGCTACACCTTC.

This clonotype was counted a few times. CDR3 DNA sequence: TGTGCCAGCAGCAAGGCGGGGACAGGGTTCGCCGGGGAGCTGTTTTTT. Amino acid sequence: CASSKAGTGFAGELFF. J is TRBJ2-2 and V is TRBV6-1; 9 bases align to TRBD1. Germline CDR1 is MNHNS and CDR2 is SASEGT. The CDR3 runs 16 residues. The trim removed 6 bases at V and 6 bases at J, leaving 11 bases unmatched.

As for this clonotype: A junction boundary mismatches the germline segment, possibly from a read error. This rearrangement joins TRBV7-7 to TRBJ2-1; 9 bases fit TRBD2. Germline CDR1 and CDR2: SSHAT and FNYEAQ (reference sequence). The CDR3 is 14 amino acids. CDR3 protein: CASSFSSGRSEQFF. The CDR3 DNA follows: TGTGCTAGCAGCTTCAGTAGCGGGAGATCTGAGCAGTTCTTC.